This TCR beta chain was captured by sequencing in a study of T cell repertoires in cytomegalovirus infection. From germline, CDR1 is LNHDA and CDR2 SQIVND (reference sequence). CDR3 length: 13 residues. V gave up 7 bases and J gave up 1 base, with 10 bases separating them. Remarks on this clonotype: Its antigen is not known.

Using its own MiXCR run on the reads, TCRdb lists one record per CDR3 protein. This repertoire shows more than 350,000 distinct CDR3 sequences, approximately 31% found once; its top ten account for approximately 15%. Study-level findings and limits: In two of eight donors, the top clonotype was HLA-C-restricted CMV-specific.

The chain employs TRBV19 and TRBJ1-1, with D uncertain. The TCR originated in a human donor in good health (CMV status not recorded). Some clones in this sample may be carry-over from other donors' samples. Specimen: PBMCs. The CDR3 sequence is CASMRPGNTEAFF. The CDR3 bases are TGTGCCAGTATGAGGCCAGGGAACACTGAAGCTTTCTTT.